A single sample gave rise to the 15 T cell receptor beta chains below, sequenced in a study of cytomegalovirus exposure and HLA in healthy donors. Amplification used 60 Vbeta primers and 13 Jbeta primers. Assay: immunoSEQ multiplex PCR; the TCRdb copy retains only in-frame clones and omits some. This table holds some 140,000 clones, roughly 77% found once. Sequenced material: PBMCs. The source is a female donor in good health and CMV-seronegative.

V and J are TRBV29-1 and TRBJ2-2, with D possibly TRBD2 on 6 matching bases. The CDR3 is 15 residues long. The germline V gene has CDR1 SQVTM and CDR2 ANQGSEA. Trimming shortened V by 2 bases and J by 1 base, and 11 bases separated the two germline ends. DNA of the CDR3: TGCAGCGTTGAAATGGCGGGAAGGAACACCGGGGAGCTGTTTTTT. This translates into CSVEMAGRNTGELFF.

The chain couples TRBV27 to TRBJ2-5, with 10 bases aligning to TRBD2. The CDR3 length is 16 residues. Trimming removed 5 bases from V and 5 bases from J; junction bases left unmatched: 11. Per germline, CDR1 MNHEY and CDR2 SMNVEV (reference sequence). CDR3 DNA: TGTGCCAGCAGTAACCCGGCTAGCGGGGGTATGGAGACCCAGTACTTC. It encodes CASSNPASGGMETQYF.

This chain uses TRBV30 with TRBJ1-1; D is uncertain. The germline V gene has CDR1 GTSNPN and CDR2 SVGIG (reference sequence). The CDR3 is made up of 13 amino acids. The ends were cut back, 8 bases at V and 2 bases at J, with 15 bases in the middle. CDR3 bases: TGTGCCCGCCGAGACACCTTAAACACTGAAGCTTTCTTT. Encoded protein: CARRDTLNTEAFF. The full variable domain, with the rest looked up from reference TRBV30 and TRBJ1-1, is SQTIHQWPATLVQPVGSPLSLECTVEGTSNPNLYWYRQAAGRGLQLLFYSVGIGQISSEVPQNLSASRPQDRQFILSSKKLLLSDSGFYLCARRDTLNTEAFFGQGTRLTVV.

V and J are TRBV9 and TRBJ2-2, with 7 positions matching TRBD1. The CDR3 contains 17 residues. The ends lost 2 bases at V and 2 bases at J; junction bases unmatched: 9. Germline V gene lookup returns CDR1 SGDLS and CDR2 YYNGEE. CDR3 sequence reads: CASSVVGQPVNTGELFF. The CDR3 nucleotides are TGTGCCAGCAGCGTGGTGGGACAGCCAGTTAACACCGGGGAGCTGTTTTTT.

This clone was picked up a small number of times. The rearrangement joins TRBV4-1 to TRBJ1-2; possibly TRBD1 for D (5 bases). V was cut by 0 bases and J by 0 bases, with 17 bases left in between. The length of the CDR3 is 18 residues. Germline CDR1 is MGHRA and CDR2 is YSYEKL. CDR3 sequence reads: CASSQETFSGGSNYGYTF. The CDR3, as DNA: TGCGCCAGCAGCCAAGAGACATTTTCCGGGGGATCTAACTATGGCTACACCTTC.

V gene TRBV7-2 combines with J gene TRBJ2-3; 11 positions match TRBD2. This CDR3 has 16 amino acids. The J segment lost 8 bases and the V segment lost 1 base, leaving 8 bases of the junction unmatched. Germline CDR1 is SGHTA and CDR2 is FQGNSA. The CDR3 reads CASSLGPSGGQGTQYF. CDR3 sequence (DNA): TGTGCCAGCAGCTTAGGCCCTAGCGGGGGGCAGGGTACGCAGTATTTT.

The chain links TRBV19 to TRBJ2-7; 11 bases are shared with TRBD1. J gave up 3 bases and V 6 bases, and 4 bases lay outside the gene matches. This CDR3 region has 14 residues. In germline, CDR1 is LNHDA, CDR2 SQIVND (reference sequence). The CDR3 here is CASSAGTGGYEQYF. CDR3 DNA: TGTGCCAGTAGCGCCGGGACAGGGGGCTACGAGCAGTACTTC.

V and J are TRBV28 and TRBJ2-7, with 11 nucleotides matching TRBD1. CDR3 size: 18 residues. Germline V CDR1 and CDR2: MDHEN, SYDVKM. After removal of 1 base from V and 4 bases from J, the junction contained 12 bases not matched to a gene. The chain's CDR3 is CASSLFLPRGDRGYEQYF. The CDR3 DNA reads TGTGCCAGCAGTTTATTTTTGCCTAGGGGGGACAGGGGGTACGAGCAGTACTTC.

This chain joins TRBV6-1 and TRBJ2-3; D might be TRBD1 (5 bases). V was pared by 4 bases and J by 4 bases, with 18 bases between. Looked up from germline, CDR1 is MNHNS and CDR2 is SASEGT. CDR3 length equals 16 residues. CDR3 sequence: CASSGLSRASPDTQYF. CDR3 DNA sequence: TGTGCCAGCAGTGGTTTGAGCAGGGCGTCCCCAGATACGCAGTATTTT.

The chain joins TRBV5-4 to TRBJ2-5; 10 bases map to TRBD1. V lost 4 bases to trimming and J lost 4 bases; unmatched junction nucleotides: 4. This CDR3 comprises 14 residues. Germline CDR1 SGHNT, CDR2 YYREEE (reference sequence). For the CDR3, the DNA is TGTGCCAGCAGCCGACAGGGGGCCTCAGAGACCCAGTACTTC. Amino acid sequence: CASSRQGASETQYF.

This clone came up once. The CDR3 here is CASRGSGGNSPLHF. CDR3 DNA: TGTGCCAGCAGAGGGAGTGGGGGGAATTCACCCCTCCACTTT. This chain connects TRBV9 to TRBJ1-6; D may be TRBD1 (5 bases). The CDR3 spans 14 residues. CDR1 is SGDLS, CDR2 YYNGEE, per germline. The V end was cut by 5 bases, the J end by 7 bases, with 13 bases between.

The chain is built from TRBV4-3 and TRBJ1-4; possibly TRBD1 for D (6 bases). CDR3 length equals 16 residues. The V gene's germline CDR1 is LGHNA and CDR2 YSLEER. Between the trimmed V and J ends, which lost 2 bases and 8 bases, there was a span of 18 bases. This chain's CDR3 is CASSQTPGTLKEKLFF. Written as DNA, the CDR3 is TGCGCCAGCAGCCAAACCCCCGGGACACTCAAGGAAAAACTGTTTTTT.

A single count supports this clone. The V gene is TRBV11-3, the J gene TRBJ1-1, with D possibly TRBD1 on 6 matching bases. The CDR3 is 14 amino acids. From germline, CDR1 is SGHNT and CDR2 YENEEA. V was pared by 5 bases and J by 4 bases, with 14 bases between. In DNA, the CDR3 is TGTGCCAGCAGCCCTTCAGGGGCTGGCACTGAAGCTTTCTTT. This sequence encodes CASSPSGAGTEAFF.

V and J are TRBV28 and TRBJ2-7; TRBD1 aligns across 9 bases. This CDR3 spans 13 amino acids. Trimming took 4 bases from V and 2 from J; bases not matched to a gene: 0. Looked up from germline, CDR1 is MDHEN and CDR2 is SYDVKM. The CDR3 DNA sequence: TGTGCCAGCAGTTACAGGGGGCCCTACGAGCAGTACTTC. As protein: CASSYRGPYEQYF.

The genes are TRBV29-1 and TRBJ2-2, with D unresolved. Germline CDR1 and CDR2: SQVTM and ANQGSEA. Trimming removed 3 bases at V and 1 base at J, with 6 bases between. CDR3 length equals 13 residues. CDR3 sequence (DNA): TGCAGCGTTGATCTGCGGAACACCGGGGAGCTGTTTTTT. Amino acids: CSVDLRNTGELFF.